This record concerns one T cell receptor beta chain sequence. This sample is drawn from a study of blood T cell repertoires in COVID-19. About the research overall: Donors in the United States, Italy and Spain gave samples during acute or convalescent COVID-19. Sample material is recorded as cDNA or gDNA derived from T cells, B-cell-depleted T cells, or PBMCs.

The authors' processing: It was from reference gene primer amplification that nucleated cell counts were estimated. Libraries were prepared by immunoSEQ multiplex PCR; TCRdb keeps only in-frame clonotypes and omits some of them. V and J calls and clone size follow that table, whereas D and trimming were derived from the DNA. The data contain under 350,000 clones, about 89% of them singletons. Sequencing input: peripheral blood. The TCR originated in a man aged 35-49 years with acute or convalescent COVID-19.

CDR3 DNA: TGTGCCAGCAGCTTTTTAACAGGGGGGAACACTGAAGCTTTCTTT. Translating it yields CASSFLTGGNTEAFF. The chain uses TRBV7-6 and TRBJ1-1, with TRBD1 matching 8 bases. With 3 bases clipped from V and 1 base from J, the junction kept 4 bases outside the gene matches. The germline V gene has CDR1 SGHVS and CDR2 FNYEAQ. This CDR3 contains 15 residues. Looking up the rest from reference TRBV7-6 and TRBJ1-1 gives the full variable domain: GAGVSQSPRYKVTKRGQDVALRCDPISGHVSLYWYRQALGQGPEFLTYFNYEAQQDKSGLPNDRFSAERPEGSISTLTIQRTEQRDSAMYRCASSFLTGGNTEAFFGQGTRLTVV.